The rows below give T cell receptor beta chains drawn from one sample of a study of CD8+ T cells in alopecia areata. Libraries were prepared by immunoSEQ multiplex PCR; TCRdb keeps only in-frame clonotypes and omits some of them. The sample lists 150,000 to 200,000 clones; about 66% were seen once. The input for sequencing was CD8+ T cells sorted from blood, taken at week 0. The receptors derive from a human donor with alopecia areata. The CDR3 runs from the conserved cysteine through the conserved F or W. D genes are given only for firm matches. Rows give clone size only sometimes, using once, few, many, or a class for an expanded clone.

J gene: TRBJ2-3
D gene: -
clone size: -
V gene: TRBV29-1
CDR3 DNA: TGCAGCGTTGAGATGGGGGATCTAGGAGATACGCAGTATTTT
CDR3 protein: CSVEMGDLGDTQYF

J gene: TRBJ2-7
D gene: -
clone size: once
V gene: TRBV11-1
CDR3 DNA: TGTGCCAGCAGCTTAGTGTCAGGGGCTACGTACGAGCAGTACTTC
CDR3 protein: CASSLVSGATYEQYF

J gene: TRBJ2-3
D gene: TRBD2
clone size: many
V gene: TRBV5-5
CDR3 DNA: TGTGCCAGCAGCCCGGGGGGGCCTGCAGATACGCAGTATTTT
CDR3 protein: CASSPGGPADTQYF

J gene: TRBJ1-6
D gene: -
clone size: few
V gene: TRBV25-1
CDR3 DNA: TGTGCCAGCAGTGAAACTTACGGGAATTCACCCCTCCACTTT
CDR3 protein: CASSETYGNSPLHF

J gene: TRBJ2-1
D gene: TRBD1
clone size: -
V gene: TRBV10-3
CDR3 DNA: TGTGCCATCAGTGAGTCTGGGGACAGGGATATCTTC
CDR3 protein: CAISESGDRDIF

J gene: TRBJ1-5
D gene: TRBD1
clone size: once
V gene: TRBV5-1
CDR3 DNA: TGCGCCAGCAGCCCCTCGACAGGGGGCGGCAATCAGCCCCAGCATTTT
CDR3 protein: CASSPSTGGGNQPQHF

J gene: TRBJ1-6
D gene: -
clone size: -
V gene: TRBV30
CDR3 DNA: TGTGCCTGGAGTGTTGATAGGGGTTCGTCACCCCTCCACTTT
CDR3 protein: CAWSVDRGSSPLHF

J gene: TRBJ2-1
D gene: -
clone size: -
V gene: TRBV19
CDR3 DNA: TGTGCCAGTAGTATTAAAGGGGGAAACTACAATGAGCAGTTCTTC
CDR3 protein: CASSIKGGNYNEQFF

J gene: TRBJ2-2
D gene: -
clone size: -
V gene: TRBV29-1
CDR3 DNA: TGCAGCGTTGACTCGAGTGTTGGGGGGGCAAGCACCGGGGAGCTGTTTTTT
CDR3 protein: CSVDSSVGGASTGELFF

J gene: TRBJ1-6
D gene: TRBD1
clone size: few
V gene: TRBV19
CDR3 DNA: TGTGCCAGCGGACAGGGGAATTCACCCCTCCACTTT
CDR3 protein: CASGQGNSPLHF

J gene: TRBJ2-7
D gene: -
clone size: -
V gene: TRBV5-6
CDR3 DNA: TGTGCCAGCAGCTTTGGCTTGGGGGCCTCCTACGAGCAGTACTTC
CDR3 protein: CASSFGLGASYEQYF

J gene: TRBJ2-1
D gene: -
clone size: once
V gene: TRBV5-1
CDR3 DNA: TGCGCCAGCAGCTTGAGCGGTGAGCAGTTCTTC
CDR3 protein: CASSLSGEQFF

J gene: TRBJ2-6
D gene: -
clone size: -
V gene: TRBV30
CDR3 DNA: TGTGCCTGGACCCCTGATCGGGGCGCCGGGGCCAACGTCCTGACTTTC
CDR3 protein: CAWTPDRGAGANVLTF

J gene: TRBJ1-6
D gene: -
clone size: -
V gene: TRBV2
CDR3 DNA: TGTGCCAGCAGGGAGTCGCGGGCAGGGGCGTTCGGAGACTCACCCCTCCACTTT
CDR3 protein: CASRESRAGAFGDSPLHF

J gene: TRBJ2-7
D gene: -
clone size: -
V gene: TRBV7-9
CDR3 DNA: TGTGCCAGCAGCTTCCCTGACGGGCTCTACGAGCAGTACTTC
CDR3 protein: CASSFPDGLYEQYF

J gene: TRBJ2-3
D gene: -
clone size: -
V gene: TRBV12-5
CDR3 DNA: TGTGCTAGCCAACCTTGGGGGCTGGCAGATACGCAGTATTTT
CDR3 protein: CASQPWGLADTQYF

J gene: TRBJ2-3
D gene: -
clone size: -
V gene: TRBV27
CDR3 DNA: TGTGCCAGCAGTACCAGGGGCCGAGGCGCAGATACGCAGTATTTT
CDR3 protein: CASSTRGRGADTQYF

J gene: TRBJ1-1
D gene: -
clone size: many
V gene: TRBV7-9
CDR3 DNA: TGTGCCAGCAGCCCCACAGAGAACACTGAAGCTTTCTTT
CDR3 protein: CASSPTENTEAFF

J gene: TRBJ2-4
D gene: TRBD1
clone size: -
V gene: TRBV7-3
CDR3 DNA: TGTGCCAGCAGCCTCCGACAGGGGAGTTCAAACATTCAGTACTTC
CDR3 protein: CASSLRQGSSNIQYF

J gene: TRBJ2-7
D gene: -
clone size: -
V gene: TRBV5-6
CDR3 DNA: TGTGCCAGCAGCTCCACCTCCTACGAGCAGTACTTC
CDR3 protein: CASSSTSYEQYF

J gene: TRBJ2-5
D gene: -
clone size: -
V gene: TRBV4-1
CDR3 DNA: TGCGCCAGCAGCCAATCAGTACGGAGGGGGCAAGAGACCCAGTACTTC
CDR3 protein: CASSQSVRRGQETQYF

J gene: TRBJ2-2
D gene: TRBD1
clone size: -
V gene: TRBV6-6
CDR3 DNA: TGTGCCAGCAGTTGGACAGGGGATTCCACCGGGGAGCTGTTTTTT
CDR3 protein: CASSWTGDSTGELFF

J gene: TRBJ1-2
D gene: -
clone size: -
V gene: TRBV30
CDR3 DNA: TGTGCCTGGAGTGTACCTTACGGCAGCTTCTATGGCTACACCTTC
CDR3 protein: CAWSVPYGSFYGYTF

J gene: TRBJ1-2
D gene: -
clone size: -
V gene: TRBV4-1
CDR3 DNA: TGCGCCAGCAGCCAAGATACTGTGGACGGAGGAAACTATGGCTACACCTTC
CDR3 protein: CASSQDTVDGGNYGYTF

J gene: TRBJ2-2
D gene: -
clone size: -
V gene: TRBV19
CDR3 DNA: TGTGCCAGTAGTATGGCTAGTACCGGGGAGCTGTTTTTT
CDR3 protein: CASSMASTGELFF

J gene: TRBJ2-3
D gene: TRBD2
clone size: -
V gene: TRBV9
CDR3 DNA: TGTGCCAGCAGCGCCACTAGCGGGGGCCCAGATACGCAGTATTTT
CDR3 protein: CASSATSGGPDTQYF

J gene: TRBJ2-1
D gene: -
clone size: few
V gene: TRBV10-3
CDR3 DNA: TGTGCCATCAGTGCATGGGGGTCTGGCAGGAATGAGCAGTTCTTC
CDR3 protein: CAISAWGSGRNEQFF

J gene: TRBJ2-5
D gene: TRBD1
clone size: -
V gene: TRBV6-5
CDR3 DNA: TGTGCCAGCAGTTACGGACAGGGATTATCCGAGACCCAGTACTTC
CDR3 protein: CASSYGQGLSETQYF

J gene: TRBJ2-5
D gene: -
clone size: -
V gene: TRBV13
CDR3 DNA: TGTGCCAGTACTGTTCCGGGGGAGACCCAGTACTTC
CDR3 protein: CASTVPGETQYF

J gene: TRBJ1-6
D gene: -
clone size: many
V gene: TRBV10-3
CDR3 DNA: TGTGCCACTCGCGGGGTTTATAATTCACCCCTCCACTTT
CDR3 protein: CATRGVYNSPLHF

J gene: TRBJ1-1
D gene: TRBD1
clone size: -
V gene: TRBV27
CDR3 DNA: TGTGCCAGCAGCCTGGGACAGGGAGGTGAAGCTTTCTTT
CDR3 protein: CASSLGQGGEAFF

J gene: TRBJ2-1
D gene: TRBD2
clone size: -
V gene: TRBV6-1
CDR3 DNA: TGTGCCAGCAGTGCACTAGCGGGGGGGCCCCATGAGCAGTTCTTC
CDR3 protein: CASSALAGGPHEQFF

J gene: TRBJ2-1
D gene: TRBD2
clone size: -
V gene: TRBV5-7
CDR3 DNA: TGTGCCAGCAGCTTCCTCTGGGCGGGGGAGTACAATGAGCAGTTCTTC
CDR3 protein: CASSFLWAGEYNEQFF

J gene: TRBJ2-3
D gene: TRBD2
clone size: -
V gene: TRBV6-5
CDR3 DNA: TGTGCCAGCAGTGATTTTAGCGGGGATACGCAGTATTTT
CDR3 protein: CASSDFSGDTQYF

J gene: TRBJ1-2
D gene: -
clone size: -
V gene: TRBV7-9
CDR3 DNA: TGTGCCAGCAGCTCCGCCCAAGAACGAAATGGCTACACCTTC
CDR3 protein: CASSSAQERNGYTF

J gene: TRBJ2-2
D gene: -
clone size: few
V gene: TRBV7-9
CDR3 DNA: TGTGCCAGCAGCCCAAACTATTCTCGCATTCTCGGGGAGCTGTTTTTT
CDR3 protein: CASSPNYSRILGELFF

J gene: TRBJ1-2
D gene: -
clone size: few
V gene: TRBV27
CDR3 DNA: TGTGCCAGCAGTTTATCGCAGGGCTCCCATGGCTACACCTTC
CDR3 protein: CASSLSQGSHGYTF

J gene: TRBJ2-6
D gene: TRBD1
clone size: few
V gene: TRBV15
CDR3 DNA: TGTGCCACCAGCGAACAGGGGTCTGGGGCCAACGTCCTGACTTTC
CDR3 protein: CATSEQGSGANVLTF

J gene: TRBJ2-1
D gene: -
clone size: -
V gene: TRBV30
CDR3 DNA: TGTGCCTGGAGTGAGGGGGGGCTAAATGAGCAGTTCTTC
CDR3 protein: CAWSEGGLNEQFF

J gene: TRBJ2-1
D gene: -
clone size: -
V gene: TRBV29-1
CDR3 DNA: TGCACAGTCCGCGGGGATTCCTACAATGAGCAGTTCTTC
CDR3 protein: CTVRGDSYNEQFF

J gene: TRBJ1-2
D gene: -
clone size: -
V gene: TRBV27
CDR3 DNA: TGTGCCAGCAGCCGCGCCCCGACAGAAACTAACTATGGCTACACCTTC
CDR3 protein: CASSRAPTETNYGYTF

J gene: TRBJ1-5
D gene: TRBD1
clone size: -
V gene: TRBV30
CDR3 DNA: TGTGCCTGGAGTTCTGGACAGGGCAATCAGCCCCAGCATTTT
CDR3 protein: CAWSSGQGNQPQHF

J gene: TRBJ1-1
D gene: -
clone size: once
V gene: TRBV30
CDR3 DNA: TGTGCCTGGAGTCGGAACACTGAAGCTTTCTTT
CDR3 protein: CAWSRNTEAFF

J gene: TRBJ1-2
D gene: TRBD1
clone size: -
V gene: TRBV7-7
CDR3 DNA: TGTGCCAGCAGCAATCGGGAGGGGGCAGGTTGGCATGGCTACACCTTC
CDR3 protein: CASSNREGAGWHGYTF

J gene: TRBJ1-1
D gene: -
clone size: -
V gene: TRBV29-1
CDR3 DNA: TGCAGCGCGTCGACGGGGAGCCCTGAAGCTTTCTTT
CDR3 protein: CSASTGSPEAFF

J gene: TRBJ1-1
D gene: -
clone size: -
V gene: TRBV13
CDR3 DNA: TGTGCCAGCAGCTTAGCCACCAGGGGTAGAGCTTTCTTT
CDR3 protein: CASSLATRGRAFF

J gene: TRBJ1-1
D gene: -
clone size: -
V gene: TRBV4-1
CDR3 DNA: TGCGCCAGCAGCCAAGGACGTGGGGTTGGGAACACTGAAGCTTTCTTT
CDR3 protein: CASSQGRGVGNTEAFF

J gene: TRBJ1-4
D gene: -
clone size: -
V gene: TRBV7-8
CDR3 DNA: TGTGCCAGCAGCCCGACGGAAGCCCTTAATGAAAAACTGTTTTTT
CDR3 protein: CASSPTEALNEKLFF